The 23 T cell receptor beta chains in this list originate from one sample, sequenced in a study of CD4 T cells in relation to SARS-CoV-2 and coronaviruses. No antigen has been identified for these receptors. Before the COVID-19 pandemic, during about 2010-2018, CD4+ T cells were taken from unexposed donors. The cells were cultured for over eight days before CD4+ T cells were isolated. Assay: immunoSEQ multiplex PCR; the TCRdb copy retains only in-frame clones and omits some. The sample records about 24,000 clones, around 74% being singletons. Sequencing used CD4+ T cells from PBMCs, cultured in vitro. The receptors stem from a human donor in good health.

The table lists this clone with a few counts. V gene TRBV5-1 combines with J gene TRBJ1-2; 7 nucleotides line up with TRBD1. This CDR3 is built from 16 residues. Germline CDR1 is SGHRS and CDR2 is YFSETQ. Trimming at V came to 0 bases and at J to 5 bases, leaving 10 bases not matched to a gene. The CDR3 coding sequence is TGCGCCAGCAGCTTGGGTAGCAAAGGGGGCTCGTATGGCTACACCTTC. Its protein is CASSLGSKGGSYGYTF.

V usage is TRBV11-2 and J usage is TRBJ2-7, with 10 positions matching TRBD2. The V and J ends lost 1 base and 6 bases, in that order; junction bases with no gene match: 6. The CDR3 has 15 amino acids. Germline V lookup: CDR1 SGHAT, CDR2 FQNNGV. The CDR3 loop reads CASSLAGLAGAEQYF. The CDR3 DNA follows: TGTGCCAGCAGCTTAGCCGGTCTAGCGGGAGCCGAGCAGTACTTC.

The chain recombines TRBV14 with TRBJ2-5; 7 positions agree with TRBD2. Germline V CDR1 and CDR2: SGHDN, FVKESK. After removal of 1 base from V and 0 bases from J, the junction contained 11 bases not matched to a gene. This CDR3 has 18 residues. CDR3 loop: CASSQGHQERDYQETQYF. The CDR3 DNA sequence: TGTGCCAGCAGCCAAGGTCATCAAGAGCGGGATTACCAAGAGACCCAGTACTTC.

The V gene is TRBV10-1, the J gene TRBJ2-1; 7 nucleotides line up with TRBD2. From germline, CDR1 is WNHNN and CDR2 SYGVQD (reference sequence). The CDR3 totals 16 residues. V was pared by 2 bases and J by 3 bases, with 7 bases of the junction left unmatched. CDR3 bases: TGCGCCAGCAGTGAGAATGGGTGGACTAGCTACAATGAGCAGTTCTTC. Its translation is CASSENGWTSYNEQFF.

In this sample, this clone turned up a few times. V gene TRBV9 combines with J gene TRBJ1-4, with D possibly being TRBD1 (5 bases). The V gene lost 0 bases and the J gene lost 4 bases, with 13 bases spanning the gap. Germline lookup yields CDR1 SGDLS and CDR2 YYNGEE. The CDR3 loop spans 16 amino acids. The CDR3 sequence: CASSVEIGADNEKLFF. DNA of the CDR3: TGTGCCAGCAGCGTAGAGATCGGGGCCGATAATGAAAAACTGTTTTTT. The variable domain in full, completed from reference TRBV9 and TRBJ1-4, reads DSGVTQTPKHLITATGQRVTLRCSPRSGDLSVYWYQQSLDQGLQFLIQYYNGEERAKGNILERFSAQQFPDLHSELNLSSLELGDSALYFCASSVEIGADNEKLFFGSGTQLSVL.

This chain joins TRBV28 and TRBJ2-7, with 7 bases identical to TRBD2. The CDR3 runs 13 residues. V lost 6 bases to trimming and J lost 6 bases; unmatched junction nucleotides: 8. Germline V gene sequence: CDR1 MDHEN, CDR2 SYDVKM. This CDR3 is CASRILASGEQYF. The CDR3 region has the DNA TGTGCCAGCAGGATACTAGCGTCTGGCGAGCAGTACTTC. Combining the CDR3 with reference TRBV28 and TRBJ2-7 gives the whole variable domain DVKVTQSSRYLVKRTGEKVFLECVQDMDHENMFWYRQDPGLGLRLIYFSYDVKMKEKGDIPEGYSVSREKKERFSLILESASTNQTSMYLCASRILASGEQYFGPGTRLTVT.

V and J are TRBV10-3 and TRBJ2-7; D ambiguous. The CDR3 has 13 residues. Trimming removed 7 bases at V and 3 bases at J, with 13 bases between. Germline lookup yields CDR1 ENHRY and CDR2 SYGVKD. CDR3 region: CAINEPSHYEQYF. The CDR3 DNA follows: TGTGCCATCAATGAACCCTCTCACTACGAGCAGTACTTC.

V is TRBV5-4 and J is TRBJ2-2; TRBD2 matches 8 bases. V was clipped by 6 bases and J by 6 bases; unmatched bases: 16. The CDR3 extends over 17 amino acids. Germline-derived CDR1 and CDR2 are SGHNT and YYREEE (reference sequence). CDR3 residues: CASTIYQGLARPGELFF. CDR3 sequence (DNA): TGTGCCAGCACCATCTACCAAGGACTAGCACGTCCCGGGGAGCTGTTTTTT.

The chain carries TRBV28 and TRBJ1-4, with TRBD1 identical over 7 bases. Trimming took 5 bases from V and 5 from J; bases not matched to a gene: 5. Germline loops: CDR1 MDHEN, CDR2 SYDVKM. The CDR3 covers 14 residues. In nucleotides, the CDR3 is TGTGCCAGCAGTGTACAGGGGACGAATGAAAAACTGTTTTTT. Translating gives CASSVQGTNEKLFF.

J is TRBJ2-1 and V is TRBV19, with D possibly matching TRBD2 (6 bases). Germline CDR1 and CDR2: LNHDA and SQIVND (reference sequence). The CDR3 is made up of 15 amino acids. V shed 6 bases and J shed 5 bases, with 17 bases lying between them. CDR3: CASRSEGQGHNEQFF. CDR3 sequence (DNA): TGTGCCAGTAGGTCGGAGGGCCAGGGTCACAATGAGCAGTTCTTC.

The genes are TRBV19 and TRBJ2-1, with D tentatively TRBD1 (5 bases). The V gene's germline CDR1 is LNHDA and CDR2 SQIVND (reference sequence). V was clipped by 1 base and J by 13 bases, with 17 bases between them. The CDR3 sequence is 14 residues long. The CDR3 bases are TGTGCCAGTAGTATAGGACTCGCAAAGGGGCGACAGTTCTTC. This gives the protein CASSIGLAKGRQFF.

This CDR3 reads CASSYRPLRINEKLFF. The CDR3 region has the DNA TGTGCCAGCAGTTACAGACCCCTTCGAATTAATGAAAAACTGTTTTTT. This rearrangement joins TRBV6-5 to TRBJ1-4; D remains ambiguous. The CDR3 length is 16 residues. From germline, CDR1 is MNHEY and CDR2 SVGAGI. V was cut by 2 bases and J by 4 bases, with 14 bases left in between.

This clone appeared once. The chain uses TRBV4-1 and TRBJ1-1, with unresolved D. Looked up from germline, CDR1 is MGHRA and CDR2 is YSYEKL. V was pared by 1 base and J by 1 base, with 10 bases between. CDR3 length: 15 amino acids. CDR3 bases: TGCGCCAGCAGCCAAGGAAGGACGGCGAACACTGAAGCTTTCTTT. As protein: CASSQGRTANTEAFF.

CDR3 loop: CASSLDAGQANTIYF. CDR3 in DNA: TGTGCCAGCAGCTTAGATGCGGGACAGGCAAACACCATATATTTT. The rearrangement joins TRBV11-2 to TRBJ1-3; 8 bases are shared with TRBD1. Trimming at V came to 0 bases and at J to 6 bases, leaving 4 bases not matched to a gene. The CDR3 consists of 15 residues. Germline loops: CDR1 SGHAT, CDR2 FQNNGV.

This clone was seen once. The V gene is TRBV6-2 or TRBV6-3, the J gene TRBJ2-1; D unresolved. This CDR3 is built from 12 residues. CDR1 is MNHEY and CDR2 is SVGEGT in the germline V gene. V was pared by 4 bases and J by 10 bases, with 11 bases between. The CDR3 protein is CASSFLLGEQFF. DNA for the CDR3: TGTGCCAGCAGTTTCCTCTTGGGAGAGCAGTTCTTC.

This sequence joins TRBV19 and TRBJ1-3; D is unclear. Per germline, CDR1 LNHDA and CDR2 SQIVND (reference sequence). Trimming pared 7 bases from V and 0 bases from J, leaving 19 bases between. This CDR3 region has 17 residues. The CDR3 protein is CASTLSRDTFSGNTIYF. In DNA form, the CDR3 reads TGTGCCAGTACCCTATCACGAGATACATTCTCTGGAAACACCATATATTTT.

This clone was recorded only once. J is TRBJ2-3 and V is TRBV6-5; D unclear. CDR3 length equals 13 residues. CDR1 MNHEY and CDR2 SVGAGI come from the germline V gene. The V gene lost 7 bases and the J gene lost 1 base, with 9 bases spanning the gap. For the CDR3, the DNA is TGTGCCAGCACGACAAGACGCACAGATACGCAGTATTTT. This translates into CASTTRRTDTQYF.

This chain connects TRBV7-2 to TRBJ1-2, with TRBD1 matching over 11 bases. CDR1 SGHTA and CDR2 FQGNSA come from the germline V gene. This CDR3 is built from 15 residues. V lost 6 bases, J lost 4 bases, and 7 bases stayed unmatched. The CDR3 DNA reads TGTGCCAGCAGAAACCAGGGACAGGGGGTCTATGGCTACACCTTC. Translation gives CASRNQGQGVYGYTF.

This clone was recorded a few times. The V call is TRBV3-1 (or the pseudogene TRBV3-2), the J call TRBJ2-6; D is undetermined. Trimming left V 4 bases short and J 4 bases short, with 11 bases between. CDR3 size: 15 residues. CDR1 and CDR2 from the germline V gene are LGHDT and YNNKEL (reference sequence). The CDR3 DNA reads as TGTGCCAGCAGCCGTAGCCCCCCGGGGGCCAACGTCCTGACTTTC. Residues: CASSRSPPGANVLTF.

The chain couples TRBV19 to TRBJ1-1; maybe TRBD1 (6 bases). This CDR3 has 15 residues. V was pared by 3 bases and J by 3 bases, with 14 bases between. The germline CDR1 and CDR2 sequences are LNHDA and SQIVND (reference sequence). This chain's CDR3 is CASSIGGRKYTEAFF. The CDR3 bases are TGTGCCAGTAGTATTGGGGGCCGGAAATACACTGAAGCTTTCTTT.

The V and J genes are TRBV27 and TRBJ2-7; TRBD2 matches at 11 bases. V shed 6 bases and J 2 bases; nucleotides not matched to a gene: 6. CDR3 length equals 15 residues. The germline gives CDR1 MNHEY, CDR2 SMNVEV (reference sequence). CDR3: CASSLGTSGTYEQYF. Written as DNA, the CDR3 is TGTGCCAGCAGCCTTGGGACTAGCGGAACCTACGAGCAGTACTTC.

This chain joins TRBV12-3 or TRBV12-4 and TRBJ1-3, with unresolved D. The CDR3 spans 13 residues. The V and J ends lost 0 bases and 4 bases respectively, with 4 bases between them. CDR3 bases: TGTGCCAGCAGTTTAGCGCGGGGAAACACCATATATTTT. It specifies CASSLARGNTIYF.

CDR3 DNA sequence: TGTGCCAGCAGCTTCGGGACAGGGGTCGTGAACACTGAAGCTTTCTTT. It encodes CASSFGTGVVNTEAFF. The chain has TRBV5-6 and TRBJ1-1; 10 bases line up with TRBD1. The germline CDR1 and CDR2 sequences are SGHDT and YYEEEE. Losses at the gene ends were 2 bases for V and 0 bases for J; bases not matched to a gene: 4. This CDR3 has 16 amino acids.